This T cell receptor beta chain was documented in a study of blood T cell repertoires in COVID-19. Study-wide context: Sample material is recorded as cDNA or gDNA derived from T cells, B-cell-depleted T cells, or PBMCs.

Deletions cut 6 bases from V and 1 base from J, with 11 bases between. This CDR3 has 14 amino acids. CDR1 is ENHRY, CDR2 SYGVKD, per germline. Per the original data handling: From reference gene primer amplification, estimates of nucleated cell counts were derived. Using immunoSEQ multiplex PCR, the repertoire was profiled, and TCRdb retains in-frame clones only, with some absent. The D gene and trimming were derived from the DNA, and the V and J assignments and clone size from that table. The sample shows 9,500 to 10,000 clones, about 81% of them seen only once. This sequence originates from a man aged 60 to 69 with active COVID-19. The V and J genes are TRBV10-3 and TRBJ2-3; D might be TRBD1 (5 bases). Source material: peripheral blood. The CDR3 nucleotides read TGTGCCATCAGGGCAGGGCAGGGCACAGATACGCAGTATTTT. Its translation is CAIRAGQGTDTQYF.